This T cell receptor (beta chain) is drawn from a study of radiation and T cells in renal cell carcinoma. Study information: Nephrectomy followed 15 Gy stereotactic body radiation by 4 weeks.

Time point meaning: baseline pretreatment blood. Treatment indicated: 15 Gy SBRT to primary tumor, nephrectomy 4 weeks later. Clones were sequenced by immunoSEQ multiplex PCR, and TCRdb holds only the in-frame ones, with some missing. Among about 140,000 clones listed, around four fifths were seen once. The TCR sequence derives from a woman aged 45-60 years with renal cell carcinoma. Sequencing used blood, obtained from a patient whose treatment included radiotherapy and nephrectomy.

The CDR3 DNA follows: TGTGCCAGCAGCATTTTGTTGGGGAGGGCCCGTTCCTACGAGCAGTACTTC. This encodes CASSILLGRARSYEQYF. This chain connects TRBV7-8 to TRBJ2-7, with 7 bases identical to TRBD2. Germline V gene data show CDR1 as SGHVS and CDR2 as FQNEAQ. Losses at the gene ends were 5 bases for V and 1 base for J; bases not matched to a gene: 14. The CDR3 covers 17 residues.